The next 25 T cell receptor beta chains were all read from a single sample in a study of blood T cell repertoires in COVID-19 (dated by TCRdb to about 2020). Libraries were constructed by the immunoSEQ multiplex PCR assay. In TCRdb, the immuneACCESS table is reduced to in-frame sequences with V and J assigned. These tables do not hold every clone; where another copy was compared, an unresolved V gene accounts for under half, and the others remain unexplained. The sample table records tens of thousands of clones; roughly 89% of these occur just once. The biggest ten clones account for 5.5% to 7.5% of the sample. Source material: peripheral blood. The receptors derive from a woman aged 80 or over with active COVID-19.

The chain combines TRBV2 with TRBJ2-2; the D gene is possibly TRBD1 (5 bases). V lost 9 bases to trimming and J lost 1 base, with 12 bases between them. There are 14 residues in the CDR3. The germline V gene encodes CDR1 SNHLY and CDR2 FYNNEI. CDR3 nucleotides: TGTGCCAGTCAATCTACAGGGAACACCGGGGAGCTGTTTTTT. It translates to CASQSTGNTGELFF.

The chain employs TRBV7-2 and TRBJ1-1; the match to TRBD1 covers 9 bases. Per germline, CDR1 SGHTA and CDR2 FQGNSA. The ends lost 1 base at V and 1 base at J; junction bases unmatched: 4. The CDR3 is made up of 16 amino acids. CDR3 sequence (DNA): TGTGCCAGCAGCTTAGGGGACAGGGCTTGGAACACTGAAGCTTTCTTT. This gives the protein CASSLGDRAWNTEAFF.

The chain is built from TRBV18 and TRBJ1-1; perhaps TRBD1 as D (5 bases). The CDR3 is 15 amino acids. The V end lost 3 bases, the J end lost 0 bases, and 11 bases lay between the germline ends. Germline-derived CDR1 and CDR2 are KGHSH and LQKENI. In DNA form, the CDR3 reads TGTGCCAGCTCACCCTCGGGGGGGGTGAACACTGAAGCTTTCTTT. It yields the protein CASSPSGGVNTEAFF.

The chain couples TRBV10-2 to TRBJ2-3; D is undetermined. CDR3 length: 15 residues. CDR1 is WSHSY and CDR2 is SAAADI in the germline V gene. V dropped 0 bases and J dropped 0 bases, with 7 bases sitting between them. This chain's CDR3 is CASSESPTSTDTQYF. The CDR3 nucleotides read TGCGCCAGCAGTGAGTCCCCCACTAGCACAGATACGCAGTATTTT.

This clone was recorded only once. The chain recombines TRBV6-7 with TRBJ1-1; a possible D gene is TRBD1 (6 bases). TRBV6-7 is an ORF for which the function is uncertain. V gave up 3 bases and J gave up 6 bases, with 14 bases separating them. The CDR3 sequence is 14 residues long. CDR3: CASSYKGGAPEAFF. In DNA, the CDR3 is TGTGCCAGCAGTTATAAGGGGGGGGCCCCTGAAGCTTTCTTT.

The rearrangement uses TRBV6-2 or TRBV6-3 and TRBJ2-5; D not certain. V gave up 4 bases and J gave up 2 bases, with 11 bases separating them. The CDR3 is 14 residues long. Germline lookup yields CDR1 MNHEY and CDR2 SVGEGT. The CDR3 loop reads CASSSVGPQETQYF. In DNA form, the CDR3 reads TGTGCCAGCAGTTCTGTTGGGCCACAAGAGACCCAGTACTTC.

The CDR3 nucleotides are TGCGCCAGCAGCCAAGGTCCTAGCGGGGGCACTAGCACAGATACGCAGTATTTT. Amino acid sequence: CASSQGPSGGTSTDTQYF. V gene TRBV4-1 combines with J gene TRBJ2-3; 10 positions match TRBD2. Germline V gene data show CDR1 as MGHRA and CDR2 as YSYEKL. V lost 1 base to trimming and J lost 0 bases; unmatched junction nucleotides: 7. CDR3 length: 18 amino acids.

This clone was recorded once. The V and J genes are TRBV5-6 and TRBJ1-4; D not certain. This CDR3 comprises 15 residues. The germline gives CDR1 SGHDT, CDR2 YYEEEE. Trimming removed 4 bases from V and 4 bases from J, with 14 bases in between. The CDR3 DNA reads as TGTGCCAGCAGCGCTCGGGGTTCTAATAATGAAAAACTGTTTTTT. Encoded protein: CASSARGSNNEKLFF.

The chain links TRBV6-6 to TRBJ1-3, with D unclear. The CDR3 length is 15 residues. Germline V gives CDR1 MNHNY, CDR2 SVGAGI (reference sequence). Trimming removed 6 bases from V and 5 bases from J, with 17 bases in between. The CDR3 reads CASSLRAGTRNTIYF. Written as DNA, the CDR3 is TGTGCCAGCAGCCTTCGGGCGGGAACCAGAAACACCATATATTTT.

The chain couples TRBV6-6 to TRBJ2-7, with D perhaps TRBD1 (6 bases). The germline gives CDR1 MNHNY, CDR2 SVGAGI (reference sequence). The CDR3 is 14 amino acids. The V end lost 7 bases, the J end lost 0 bases, and 13 bases lay between the germline ends. Here the CDR3 reads CASTLRTDSYEQYF. In DNA form, the CDR3 reads TGTGCCAGCACCCTACGGACAGACTCCTACGAGCAGTACTTC.

V is TRBV11-2 and J is TRBJ1-2; TRBD1 agrees at 7 bases. Germline loops: CDR1 SGHAT, CDR2 FQNNGV. The length of the CDR3 is 14 residues. V shed 6 bases, J shed 4 bases, and the junction held 8 bases outside the gene matches. The CDR3 reads CASSVRDSTYGYTF. CDR3 coding DNA: TGTGCCAGCAGTGTGCGGGACAGCACCTATGGCTACACCTTC.

The chain has TRBV5-5 and TRBJ1-5; D gene ambiguous. The V end lost 1 base, the J end lost 3 bases, and 11 bases lay between the germline ends. CDR3 length: 15 amino acids. Germline V gives CDR1 SGHKS, CDR2 YYEKEE (reference sequence). The CDR3 region has the DNA TGTGCCAGCAGCTTGATGGGTACAGACAATCAGCCCCAGCATTTT. This gives the protein CASSLMGTDNQPQHF.

The chain carries TRBV19 and TRBJ2-6; D might be TRBD1 (5 bases). Germline V gene lookup returns CDR1 LNHDA and CDR2 SQIVND (reference sequence). V lost 4 bases and J 0 bases, leaving 13 bases between the germline ends. CDR3 length: 17 amino acids. The CDR3 is CASSNGGARSGANVLTF. The CDR3, as DNA: TGTGCCAGTAGTAACGGTGGGGCGCGCTCTGGGGCCAACGTCCTGACTTTC.

The V gene is TRBV2, the J gene TRBJ1-2, with 8 bases that match TRBD1. The ends lost 3 bases at V and 0 bases at J; junction bases unmatched: 3. Germline assignment: CDR1 SNHLY and CDR2 FYNNEI. The length of the CDR3 is 15 residues. CDR3 in amino acids: CASSDRDRTNYGYTF. The CDR3 DNA reads as TGTGCCAGCAGTGATAGGGACAGGACTAACTATGGCTACACCTTC.

CDR3 in DNA: TGTGCCAGCAGCCTGGACACCAGCGAGGGCTACACCTTC. This translates into CASSLDTSEGYTF. The chain has TRBV6-6 and TRBJ1-2; TRBD1 might be the D (5 bases). This CDR3 contains 13 residues. CDR1 and CDR2 from the germline V gene are MNHNY and SVGAGI (reference sequence). Trimming shortened V by 6 bases and J by 8 bases, and 16 bases separated the two germline ends.

The chain has TRBV30 and TRBJ1-5; D may be TRBD1 (5 bases). Trimming removed 2 bases from V and 2 bases from J, with 25 bases in between. CDR1 and CDR2 (germline): GTSNPN, SVGIG (reference sequence). The CDR3 is made up of 19 amino acids. The CDR3 region is CAWSRMGRGGSGGNQPQHF. CDR3 nucleotide sequence: TGTGCCTGGAGTCGTATGGGGCGGGGAGGCAGCGGGGGCAATCAGCCCCAGCATTTT. Based on the CDR3 plus reference TRBV30 and TRBJ1-5, the full variable domain is SQTIHQWPATLVQPVGSPLSLECTVEGTSNPNLYWYRQAAGRGLQLLFYSVGIGQISSEVPQNLSASRPQDRQFILSSKKLLLSDSGFYLCAWSRMGRGGSGGNQPQHFGDGTRLSIL.

The chain joins TRBV6-2 or TRBV6-3 to TRBJ2-7; no clear D. With 6 bases removed from V and 0 bases from J, the gap between germline ends came to 21 bases. The CDR3 covers 17 residues. The germline CDR1 and CDR2 sequences are MNHEY and SVGEGT. CDR3: CASSPLGAFLSSYEQYF. The CDR3 DNA reads TGTGCCAGCAGCCCGTTGGGCGCCTTCCTTAGCTCCTACGAGCAGTACTTC.

The chain has TRBV27 and TRBJ2-6; no clear D gene. V was shortened by 5 bases and J by 0 bases, with 8 bases between the two germline ends. This CDR3 spans 15 amino acids. Germline CDR1 is MNHEY and CDR2 is SMNVEV (reference sequence). This CDR3 reads CASSPLGSGANVLTF. In DNA form, the CDR3 reads TGTGCCAGCAGTCCCCTCGGCTCTGGGGCCAACGTCCTGACTTTC.

This rearrangement joins TRBV3-1 (or the pseudogene TRBV3-2) to TRBJ2-5; perhaps TRBD2 as D (6 bases). The V gene's germline CDR1 is LGHDT and CDR2 YNNKEL (reference sequence). The CDR3 loop spans 17 amino acids. V gave up 1 base and J gave up 7 bases, with 22 bases separating them. CDR3 loop: CASSQVGGAVNMGTQYF. The CDR3 nucleotides are TGTGCCAGCAGCCAAGTGGGGGGAGCGGTTAATATGGGGACCCAGTACTTC.

This clone has a single count. The chain recombines TRBV5-8 with TRBJ2-3; 9 bases align to TRBD1. This CDR3 comprises 15 residues. With 4 bases clipped from V and 4 bases from J, the junction kept 7 bases outside the gene matches. Germline CDR1 and CDR2: SGHTS and YDEGEE. The CDR3 spells CASSPRDRASDTQYF. In DNA, the CDR3 is TGTGCCAGCAGCCCCCGGGACAGGGCGTCAGATACGCAGTATTTT.

The V gene is TRBV6-2 or TRBV6-3, the J gene TRBJ2-3; D ambiguous. This CDR3 spans 14 amino acids. Trimming stripped 2 bases from V and 7 bases from J, with 13 bases between. CDR1 and CDR2 (germline): MNHEY, SVGEGT. The CDR3: CASSYVVSRNTQYF. CDR3 in DNA: TGTGCCAGCAGTTACGTGGTTAGCCGGAATACGCAGTATTTT.

The chain recombines TRBV6-4 with TRBJ1-5; maybe TRBD1 (6 bases). V was pared by 6 bases and J by 5 bases, with 14 bases between. This CDR3 comprises 14 residues. Germline V lookup: CDR1 MRHNA, CDR2 SNTAGT. DNA for the CDR3: TGTGCCAGCAGCTTACAGGGTGGGGATCAGCCCCAGCATTTT. This sequence encodes CASSLQGGDQPQHF.

V usage is TRBV30 and J usage is TRBJ1-1; D possibly corresponds to TRBD1 (5 bases). Trimming took off 4 bases at V and 0 bases at J, with 9 bases between the two ends. Looked up from germline, CDR1 is GTSNPN and CDR2 is SVGIG (reference sequence). The CDR3 has 13 amino acids. The CDR3 loop is CAWMGQVNTEAFF. DNA for the CDR3: TGTGCCTGGATGGGGCAGGTGAACACTGAAGCTTTCTTT.

This chain joins TRBV28 and TRBJ1-2, with a tentative D call TRBD1 (5 bases). The CDR3 totals 12 residues. V lost 4 bases, J lost 9 bases, and 12 bases lay in between. CDR1 is MDHEN and CDR2 is SYDVKM in the germline V gene. The chain's CDR3 is CASSYPPGSYTF. The CDR3 bases are TGTGCCAGCAGTTATCCCCCAGGGAGCTACACCTTC.

The V and J genes are TRBV7-2 and TRBJ2-2; 7 nucleotides match TRBD1. The CDR3 runs 14 residues. V lost 6 bases to trimming and J lost 4 bases; unmatched junction nucleotides: 5. The germline V gene has CDR1 SGHTA and CDR2 FQGNSA. The DNA of the CDR3 is TGTGCCAGCAGAAACAGGGGCGGCACCGGGGAGCTGTTTTTT. Translating it yields CASRNRGGTGELFF.